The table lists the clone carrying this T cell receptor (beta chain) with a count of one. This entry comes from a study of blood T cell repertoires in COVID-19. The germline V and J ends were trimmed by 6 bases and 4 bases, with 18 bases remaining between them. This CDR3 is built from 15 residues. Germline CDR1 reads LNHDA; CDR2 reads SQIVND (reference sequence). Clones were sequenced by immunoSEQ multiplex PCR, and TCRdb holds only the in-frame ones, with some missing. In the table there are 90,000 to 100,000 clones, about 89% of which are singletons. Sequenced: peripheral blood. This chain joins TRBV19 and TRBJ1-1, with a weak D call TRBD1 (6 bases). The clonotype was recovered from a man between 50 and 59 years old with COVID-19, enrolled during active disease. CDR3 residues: CASRPSGARSTEAFF. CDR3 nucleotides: TGTGCCAGTAGACCCTCAGGGGCAAGAAGCACTGAAGCTTTCTTT.